This TCR beta chain was captured by sequencing in a study of glioma-infiltrating T cells. Study at large: Target coverage was 4.5- to 10-fold for roughly one million blood T cells. Study-level findings and limits: Tissue-blood divergence was below expectation in non-neoplastic patients, above in gliomas. Tissue and blood shared very few CDR3 sequences.

Using RNA template, CDR3s of TCR alpha and beta were amplified with iRepertoire arm-PCR. For one-step reverse transcription and amplification, 100-400 ng of tissue mRNA or PBMC total RNA was used. Via MiXCR, TCRdb re-called the multiplex PCR reads, giving one row per CDR3 protein. There are approximately 400,000 distinct CDR3 sequences in the sample; roughly two fifths occur only once, and about 12% lies in the top ten. This clonotype was counted only a few times. Its matching antigen is unknown. The V end was cut by 7 bases, the J end by 8 bases, with 12 bases between. The germline V gene encodes CDR1 MDHEN and CDR2 SYDVKM. This CDR3 region has 12 residues.

This TCR derives from a human donor with low-grade glioma or glioblastoma, undergoing nonglioma brain surgery, or in good health (not recorded which). The gene calls are TRBV28 and TRBJ2-1; no firm D call. The sample consisted of glioma tissue, nonneoplastic brain tissue, or PBMCs (not recorded which). Here the CDR3 reads CASIGHVDEQFF. CDR3 DNA: TGTGCCAGCATAGGGCACGTGGATGAGCAGTTCTTC.